This TCR beta chain came from a study of blood T cell repertoires in COVID-19. About the study: Both acute and convalescent COVID-19 samples were obtained from the United States, Italy and Spain. T cells, B-cell-depleted T cells, or PBMCs supplied cDNA or gDNA.

Trimming cost V 1 base and J 0 bases, with 9 bases left between them. Per germline, CDR1 LGHNA and CDR2 YSLEER. This CDR3 region has 15 residues. Per the original data handling: Amplification of reference gene primers provided the estimated nucleated cell counts. Profiled with immunoSEQ multiplex PCR; TCRdb holds only in-frame clones, not every one. V and J calls and clone size are as listed in that table; D and trimming were resolved from the DNA. There are approximately 100,000 clones in the sample; 84% occur only once, and 12% lies in the top ten. The sequenced sample consisted of peripheral blood. The rearrangement joins TRBV4-3 to TRBJ1-2; no firm D call. This clonotype was obtained from a human donor in a cohort sampled during active COVID-19. CDR3 region: CASSQVSSTNYGYTF. The CDR3 nucleotides are TGCGCCAGCAGCCAAGTGAGTTCGACTAACTATGGCTACACCTTC.